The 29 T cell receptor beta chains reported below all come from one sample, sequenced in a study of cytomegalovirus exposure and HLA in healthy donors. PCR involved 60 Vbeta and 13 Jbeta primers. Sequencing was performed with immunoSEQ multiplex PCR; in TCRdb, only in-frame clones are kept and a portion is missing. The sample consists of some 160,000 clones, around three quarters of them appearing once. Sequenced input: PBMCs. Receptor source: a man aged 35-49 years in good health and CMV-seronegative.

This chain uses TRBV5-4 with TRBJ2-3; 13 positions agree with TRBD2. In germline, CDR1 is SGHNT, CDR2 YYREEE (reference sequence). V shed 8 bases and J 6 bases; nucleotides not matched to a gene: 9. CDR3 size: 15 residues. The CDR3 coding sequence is TGTGCCAGTTTCGCCGGGACTAGCGGGATGGATACGCAGTATTTT. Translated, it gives CASFAGTSGMDTQYF.

CDR3 protein: CASSRAPDRGVYEKLFF. The CDR3 DNA sequence: TGTGCCAGCAGCCGGGCGCCTGACAGGGGAGTTTATGAAAAACTGTTTTTT. The chain links TRBV9 to TRBJ1-4; 8 positions agree with TRBD1. Losses at the gene ends were 4 bases for V and 6 bases for J; bases not matched to a gene: 14. Per the germline V gene, CDR1 is SGDLS and CDR2 is YYNGEE. The CDR3 is 17 residues long.

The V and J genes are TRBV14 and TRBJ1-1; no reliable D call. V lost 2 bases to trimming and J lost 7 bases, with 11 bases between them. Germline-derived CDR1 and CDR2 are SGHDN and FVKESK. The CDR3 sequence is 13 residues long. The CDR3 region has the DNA TGTGCCAGCAGCCAACAACCGAGGCGTGAAGCTTTCTTT. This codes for CASSQQPRREAFF.

The CDR3 nucleotides read TGTGCCAGCAGTGAAACAGGGCCAGAGACCCAGTACTTC. Amino acid sequence: CASSETGPETQYF. The chain recombines TRBV2 with TRBJ2-5; D perhaps matches TRBD1 (6 bases). With 2 bases removed from V and 4 bases from J, the gap between germline ends came to 8 bases. From germline, CDR1 is SNHLY and CDR2 FYNNEI. This CDR3 region has 13 residues. The variable domain in full, with the rest retrieved from reference TRBV2 and TRBJ2-5, is EPEVTQTPSHQVTQMGQEVILRCVPISNHLYFYWYRQILGQKVEFLVSFYNNEISEKSEIFDDQFSVERPDGSNFTLKIRSTKLEDSAMYFCASSETGPETQYFGPGTRLLVL.

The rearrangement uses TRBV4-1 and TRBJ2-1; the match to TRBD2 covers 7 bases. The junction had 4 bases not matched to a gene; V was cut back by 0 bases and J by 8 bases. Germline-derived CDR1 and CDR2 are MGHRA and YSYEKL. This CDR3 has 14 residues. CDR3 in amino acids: CASSQEVLADEQFF. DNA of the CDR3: TGCGCCAGCAGCCAAGAGGTGCTAGCGGATGAGCAGTTCTTC.

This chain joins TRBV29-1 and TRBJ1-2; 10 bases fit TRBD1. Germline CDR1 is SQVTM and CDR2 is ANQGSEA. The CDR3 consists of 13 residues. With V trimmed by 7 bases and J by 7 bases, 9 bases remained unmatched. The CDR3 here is CSAWDRGAAGYTF. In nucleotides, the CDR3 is TGCAGCGCCTGGGACAGGGGTGCAGCTGGCTACACCTTC. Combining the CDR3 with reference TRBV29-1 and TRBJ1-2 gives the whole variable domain SAVISQKPSRDICQRGTSLTIQCQVDSQVTMMFWYRQQPGQSLTLIATANQGSEATYESGFVIDKFPISRPNLTFSTLTVSNMSPEDSSIYLCSAWDRGAAGYTFGSGTRLTVV.

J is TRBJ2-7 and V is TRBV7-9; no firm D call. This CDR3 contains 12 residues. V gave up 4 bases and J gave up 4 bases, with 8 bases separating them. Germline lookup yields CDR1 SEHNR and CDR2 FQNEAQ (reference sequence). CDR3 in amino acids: CASSSTVYEQYF. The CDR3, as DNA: TGTGCCAGCAGCTCTACAGTATACGAGCAGTACTTC.

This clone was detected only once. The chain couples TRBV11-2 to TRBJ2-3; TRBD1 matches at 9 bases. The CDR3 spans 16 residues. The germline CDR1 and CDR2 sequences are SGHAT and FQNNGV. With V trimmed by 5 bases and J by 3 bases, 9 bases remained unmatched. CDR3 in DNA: TGTGCCAGCAGCCGCACAGGGGGCTTTGGTACAGATACGCAGTATTTT. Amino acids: CASSRTGGFGTDTQYF.

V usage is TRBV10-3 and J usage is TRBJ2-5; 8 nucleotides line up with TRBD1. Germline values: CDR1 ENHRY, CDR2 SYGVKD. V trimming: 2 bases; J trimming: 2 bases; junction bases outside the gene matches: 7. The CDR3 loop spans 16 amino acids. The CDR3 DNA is TGTGCCATCAGTGAGGGAGGACAGGGAAAACAAGAGACCCAGTACTTC. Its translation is CAISEGGQGKQETQYF.

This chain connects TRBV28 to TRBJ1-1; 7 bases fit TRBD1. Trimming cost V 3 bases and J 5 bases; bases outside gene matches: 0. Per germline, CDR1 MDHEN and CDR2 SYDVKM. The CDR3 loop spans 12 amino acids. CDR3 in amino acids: CASSFRGTEAFF. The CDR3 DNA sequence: TGTGCCAGCAGTTTCAGGGGGACTGAAGCTTTCTTT.

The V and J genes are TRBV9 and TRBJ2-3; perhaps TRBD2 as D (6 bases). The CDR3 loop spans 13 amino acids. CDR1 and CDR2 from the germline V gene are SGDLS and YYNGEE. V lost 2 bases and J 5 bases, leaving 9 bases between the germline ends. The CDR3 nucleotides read TGTGCCAGCAGCGTGGGACTTCTAGATACGCAGTATTTT. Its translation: CASSVGLLDTQYF.

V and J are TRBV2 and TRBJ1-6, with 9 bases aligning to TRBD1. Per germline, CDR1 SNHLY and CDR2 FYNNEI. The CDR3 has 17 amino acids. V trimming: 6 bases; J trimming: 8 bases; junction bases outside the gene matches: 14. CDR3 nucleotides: TGTGCCAGCAGATCAGAGGGTCGGACAGGGGCGTATTCACCCCTCCACTTT. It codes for CASRSEGRTGAYSPLHF.

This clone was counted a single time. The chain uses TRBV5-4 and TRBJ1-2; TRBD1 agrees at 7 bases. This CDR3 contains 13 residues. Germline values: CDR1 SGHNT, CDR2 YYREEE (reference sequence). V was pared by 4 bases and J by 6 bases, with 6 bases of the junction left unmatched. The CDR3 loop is CASSIQGWDGYTF. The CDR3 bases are TGTGCCAGCAGCATACAGGGGTGGGATGGCTACACCTTC.

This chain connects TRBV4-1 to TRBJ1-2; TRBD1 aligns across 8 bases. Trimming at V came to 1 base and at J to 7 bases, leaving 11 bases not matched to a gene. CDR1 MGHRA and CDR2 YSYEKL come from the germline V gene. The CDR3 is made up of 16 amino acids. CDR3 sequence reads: CASSQGGQGAAFGYTF. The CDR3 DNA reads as TGCGCCAGCAGCCAAGGAGGGCAGGGGGCTGCGTTTGGCTACACCTTC.

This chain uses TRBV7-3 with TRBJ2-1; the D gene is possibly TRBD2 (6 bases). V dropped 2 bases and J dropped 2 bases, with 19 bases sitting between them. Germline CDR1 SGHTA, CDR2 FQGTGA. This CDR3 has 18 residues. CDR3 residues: CASSLETRAPGAYNEQFF. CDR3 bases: TGTGCCAGCAGCTTAGAAACCCGCGCGCCGGGGGCCTACAATGAGCAGTTCTTC. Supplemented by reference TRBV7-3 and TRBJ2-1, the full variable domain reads GAGVSQTPSNKVTEKGKYVELRCDPISGHTALYWYRQSLGQGPEFLIYFQGTGAADDSGLPNDRFFAVRPEGSVSTLKIQRTERGDSAVYLCASSLETRAPGAYNEQFFGPGTRLTVL.

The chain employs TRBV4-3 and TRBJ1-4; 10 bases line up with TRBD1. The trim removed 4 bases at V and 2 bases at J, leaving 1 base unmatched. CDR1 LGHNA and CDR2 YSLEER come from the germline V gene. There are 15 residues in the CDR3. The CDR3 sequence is CASSRDRGTNEKLFF. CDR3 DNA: TGCGCCAGCAGCCGGGACAGGGGCACTAATGAAAAACTGTTTTTT.

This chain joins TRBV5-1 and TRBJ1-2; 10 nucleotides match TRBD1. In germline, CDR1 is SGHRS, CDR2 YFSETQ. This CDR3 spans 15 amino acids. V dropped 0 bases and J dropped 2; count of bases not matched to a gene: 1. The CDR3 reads CASSLAGQGNYGYTF. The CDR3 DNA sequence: TGCGCCAGCAGCTTGGCGGGACAGGGGAACTATGGCTACACCTTC. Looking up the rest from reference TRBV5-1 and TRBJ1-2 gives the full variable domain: KAGVTQTPRYLIKTRGQQVTLSCSPISGHRSVSWYQQTPGQGLQFLFEYFSETQRNKGNFPGRFSGRQFSNSRSEMNVSTLELGDSALYLCASSLAGQGNYGYTFGSGTRLTVV.

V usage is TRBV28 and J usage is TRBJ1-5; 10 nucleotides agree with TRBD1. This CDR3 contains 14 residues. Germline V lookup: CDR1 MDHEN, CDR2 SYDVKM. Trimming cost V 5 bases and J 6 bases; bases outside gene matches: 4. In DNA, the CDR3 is TGTGCCAGCAGTATTGGACAGGGGGTTCAGCCCCAGCATTTT. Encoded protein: CASSIGQGVQPQHF.

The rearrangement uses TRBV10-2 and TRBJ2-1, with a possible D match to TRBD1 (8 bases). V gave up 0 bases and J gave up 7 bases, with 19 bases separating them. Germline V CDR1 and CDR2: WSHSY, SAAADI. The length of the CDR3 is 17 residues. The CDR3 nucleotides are TGCGCCAGCAGTGAGTCCACAGGGGGGGTCCTGTGGAATGAGCAGTTCTTC. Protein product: CASSESTGGVLWNEQFF.

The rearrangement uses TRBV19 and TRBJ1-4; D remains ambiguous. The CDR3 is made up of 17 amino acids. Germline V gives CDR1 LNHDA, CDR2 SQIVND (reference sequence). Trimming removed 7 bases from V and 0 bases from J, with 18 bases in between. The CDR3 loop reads CASIPPDGSATNEKLFF. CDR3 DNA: TGTGCCAGTATCCCTCCCGACGGGTCGGCAACTAATGAAAAACTGTTTTTT. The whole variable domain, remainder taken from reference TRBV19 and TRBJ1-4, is DGGITQSPKYLFRKEGQNVTLSCEQNLNHDAMYWYRQDPGQGLRLIYYSQIVNDFQKGDIAEGYSVSREKKESFPLTVTSAQKNPTAFYLCASIPPDGSATNEKLFFGSGTQLSVL.

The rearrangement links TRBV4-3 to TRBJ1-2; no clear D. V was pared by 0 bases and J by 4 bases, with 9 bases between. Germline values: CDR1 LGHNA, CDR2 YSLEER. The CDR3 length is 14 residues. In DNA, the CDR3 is TGCGCCAGCAGCCAAGATAGCAACCCCTATGGCTACACCTTC. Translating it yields CASSQDSNPYGYTF.

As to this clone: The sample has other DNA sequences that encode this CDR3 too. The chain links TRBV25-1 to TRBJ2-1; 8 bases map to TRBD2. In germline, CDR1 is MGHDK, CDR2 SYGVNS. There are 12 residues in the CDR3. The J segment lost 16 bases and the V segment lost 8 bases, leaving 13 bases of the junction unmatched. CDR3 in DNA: TGTGCCAGCGGACGAAGCGGGGGACGGCATTTCTTC. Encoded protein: CASGRSGGRHFF.

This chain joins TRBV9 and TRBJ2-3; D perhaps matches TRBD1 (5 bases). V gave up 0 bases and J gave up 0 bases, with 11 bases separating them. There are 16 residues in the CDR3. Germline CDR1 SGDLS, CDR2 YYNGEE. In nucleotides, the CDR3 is TGTGCCAGCAGCGTAGAGGCCAGGGTAAGCACAGATACGCAGTATTTT. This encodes CASSVEARVSTDTQYF.

The CDR3 DNA is TGTGCCAGCAGCCCGGGACTAGCGGGAGGGCCGGGAGAGACCCAGTACTTC. It codes for CASSPGLAGGPGETQYF. The chain joins TRBV11-3 to TRBJ2-5; 16 bases align to TRBD2. V trimming: 5 bases; J trimming: 4 bases; junction bases outside the gene matches: 7. This CDR3 region has 17 residues. In germline, CDR1 is SGHNT, CDR2 YENEEA.

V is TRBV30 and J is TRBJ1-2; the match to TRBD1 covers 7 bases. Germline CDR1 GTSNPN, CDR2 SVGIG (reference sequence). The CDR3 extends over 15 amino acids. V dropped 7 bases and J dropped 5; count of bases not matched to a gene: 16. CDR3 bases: TGTGCCTCCCCGCGTGATGGGACAGAAGGGTATGGCTACACCTTC. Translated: CASPRDGTEGYGYTF.

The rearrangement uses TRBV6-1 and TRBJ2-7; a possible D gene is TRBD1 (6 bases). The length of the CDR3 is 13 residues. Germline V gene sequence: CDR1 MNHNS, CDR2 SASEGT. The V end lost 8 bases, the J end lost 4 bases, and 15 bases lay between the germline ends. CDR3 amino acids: CASFERGMYEQYF. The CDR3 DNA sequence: TGTGCCAGCTTCGAAAGGGGGATGTACGAGCAGTACTTC.

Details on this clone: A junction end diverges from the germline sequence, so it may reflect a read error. CDR3 in amino acids: CSSSPYLGVKGTDTQYF. CDR3 nucleotides: TGTTCCAGCAGCCCTTACCTAGGGGTTAAGGGCACAGATACGCAGTATTTT. The chain combines TRBV7-9 with TRBJ2-3; the D gene is possibly TRBD1 (5 bases). Germline V gene sequence: CDR1 SEHNR, CDR2 FQNEAQ (reference sequence). This CDR3 has 17 amino acids.

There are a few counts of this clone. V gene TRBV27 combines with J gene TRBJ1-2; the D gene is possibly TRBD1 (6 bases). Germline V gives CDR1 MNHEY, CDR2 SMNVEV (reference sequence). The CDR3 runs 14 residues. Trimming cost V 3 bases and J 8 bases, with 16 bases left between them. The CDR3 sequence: CASSLSGTRRGYTF. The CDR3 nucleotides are TGTGCCAGCAGTTTGTCCGGGACAAGGAGAGGCTACACCTTC.

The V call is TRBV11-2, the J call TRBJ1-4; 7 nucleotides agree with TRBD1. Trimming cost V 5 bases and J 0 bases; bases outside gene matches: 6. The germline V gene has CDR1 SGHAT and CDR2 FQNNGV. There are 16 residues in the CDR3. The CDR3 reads CASSLGQFATNEKLFF. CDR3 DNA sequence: TGTGCCAGCAGCCTGGGACAGTTTGCAACTAATGAAAAACTGTTTTTT.